This T cell receptor beta chain was sequenced in a study of CD8+ T cells in alopecia areata (dated by TCRdb to 2017 to 2018). Looking at the study overall: Treated patients were enrolled in an open-label pilot trial of oral tofacitinib at 5 to 10 mg twice daily for moderate-to-severe alopecia areata. Tofacitinib was given for 6 to 18 months, followed by 6 months of follow-up off drug to assess delayed response and recurrence. The SALT score, which quantifies the percentage of affected scalp surface area, was used to measure disease severity in treated patients. In both human patients and the C3H/HeJ mouse model, the study applied high-throughput TCRbeta sequencing to look at T cell clonal expansion in alopecia areata. Scalp tissue and sorted CD4+ and CD8+ peripheral blood T cells from patchy and totalis/universalis alopecia areata patients and from healthy controls were covered by human TCRbeta sequencing. Patients on tofacitinib were biopsied at baseline and after 4 and 24 weeks of treatment, and several of the patients also had a later scalp biopsy. Scalp clonality was compared among normal scalp (n=4), patchy alopecia areata scalp (n=8), and alopecia totalis/universalis scalp (n=8). RNA was extracted with the PAXgene miRNA kit for fixed scalp, the miRNeasy kit for PBMCs, and the RNeasy kit for mouse skin. immunoSEQ multiplex PCR using 35 Vbeta forward primers and 13 Jbeta reverse primers was used to amplify TCRbeta CDR3 regions.

The paper's findings and limits, for the study overall: TCR sequences shared between patients were less clear than in mice, possibly partly because of HLA diversity in the patient population. Because the treated cohort was small and had only one nonresponder, larger studies are needed to examine links between baseline CD8+ expansion and response. Unlike mouse skin, which is dominated by gammadelta T cells, normal human skin has resident alphabeta T cells that are also sequenced, and this complicates analysis of the scalp TCR repertoire. Compared with normal scalp, lesional scalp, particularly in alopecia totalis/universalis, had higher clonality and more expanded CD8+ clones, which suggests antigenic drive. With tofacitinib, both scalp clonality and the number of expanded CD8+ clones among the top 100 scalp clones went down significantly. Many expanded lesional clones persisted in scalp and blood during tofacitinib treatment, which may partly explain relapse after stopping treatment.

Turning to this clone: Its antigen is unknown. No much larger clone is present one base from it, and per-base qualities are unavailable.

The CDR3 goes from the cysteine to the phenylalanine over 14 residues. This entry keeps only the CDR3 DNA: 42 bases, framed from base 1. Ends trimmed: V by 0 bases, J by 5 bases; bases unmatched to a gene: 4. CDR1 is given as SGHTA and CDR2 as FQGNSA, both from the germline V gene. The intended sense of this specimen's time point label: about four weeks on oral tofacitinib. What the treatment or condition label conveys for this sample: oral pan-JAK inhibitor, 5-10 mg twice daily. Lesional scalp punch biopsies and peripheral blood were collected from alopecia areata patients. PBMCs were isolated by density centrifugation and stained for CD3, CD4 and CD8, after which CD4+ and CD8+ T cells were sorted on a FACSAria. The library relied on the immunoSEQ multiplex PCR assay. For TCR sequencing, RNA was extracted from every sample and reverse transcribed into cDNA to serve as template. SuperScript III was used to make first-strand cDNA, primed with a 2:1 mix of oligo-dT and random hexamers. A synthetic immune receptor repertoire was used to gauge amplification bias, and whatever bias remained was removed computationally. The paper's data handling went like this. Raw reads were preprocessed to remove errors, and CDR3 was defined according to IMGT conventions as the region from the conserved cysteine to phenylalanine. Clonality was computed as 1 minus the Shannon entropy, with the entropy normalized by log2 of the number of productive unique TCRs. Whether each scalp clone was CD4 or CD8 was inferred by checking scalp TCRbeta sequences against the CD4 and CD8 repertoires from sorted blood. TCRdb retrieved this table from immuneACCESS and kept in-frame rearrangements only. Not all clones are present; in checked studies, unresolved V genes account for under half, and no reason is known for the remainder. V, J and clone size reflect that table, while D and trimming were determined from the DNA. The sample includes under 250,000 clones, with less than 75% observed a single time. The ten largest clones add up to around 1.5% of the sample.

This sample comprised CD4+ T cells sorted from blood, obtained at week 4, from a patient treated with tofacitinib. The chain links TRBV7-2 with TRBJ2-7; 7 nucleotides in the junction match TRBD1. This receptor was obtained from a human donor with alopecia areata. For the CDR3, the sequence is CASSLARQGDEQYF. The nucleotide sequence is given as TGTGCCAGCAGCTTAGCGCGACAGGGCGACGAGCAGTACTTC.